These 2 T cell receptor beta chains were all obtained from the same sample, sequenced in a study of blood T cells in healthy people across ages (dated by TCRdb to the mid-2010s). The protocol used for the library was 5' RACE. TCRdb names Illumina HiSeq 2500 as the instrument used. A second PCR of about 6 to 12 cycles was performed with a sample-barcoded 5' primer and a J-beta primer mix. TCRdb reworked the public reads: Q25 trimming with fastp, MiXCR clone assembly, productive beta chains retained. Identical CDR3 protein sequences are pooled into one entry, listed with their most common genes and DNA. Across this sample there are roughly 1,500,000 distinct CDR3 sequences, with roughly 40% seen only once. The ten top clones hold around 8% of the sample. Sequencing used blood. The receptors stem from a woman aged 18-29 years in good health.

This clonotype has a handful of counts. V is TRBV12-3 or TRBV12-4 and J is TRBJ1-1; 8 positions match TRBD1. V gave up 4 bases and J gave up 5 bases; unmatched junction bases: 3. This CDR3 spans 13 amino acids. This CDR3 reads CASSSQGDTEAFF. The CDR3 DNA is TGTGCCAGCAGTTCACAGGGGGATACTGAAGCTTTCTTT.

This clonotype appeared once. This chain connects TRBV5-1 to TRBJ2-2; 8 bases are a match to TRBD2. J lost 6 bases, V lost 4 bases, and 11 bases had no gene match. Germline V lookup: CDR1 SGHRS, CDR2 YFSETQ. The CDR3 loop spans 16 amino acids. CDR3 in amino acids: CASSRAWLAGPGELFF. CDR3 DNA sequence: TGCGCCAGCAGCCGGGCTTGGCTAGCGGGTCCCGGGGAGCTGTTTTTT.